This T cell receptor beta chain was observed in a study of CD8 T cells in ankylosing spondylitis. This clonotype occurred many times. Germline V gene lookup returns CDR1 DFQATT and CDR2 SNEGSKA (reference sequence). CDR3 length equals 14 residues. V was trimmed by 0 bases and J by 4 bases, leaving 13 bases between them. With molecular barcodes, quantitative 5'-RACE was used to make the TCR beta libraries. TCRdb reprocessed the 5' RACE reads with MiXCR, giving one entry per CDR3 protein. The table includes more than 250,000 distinct CDR3 sequences, about 9.9% detected once. The rearrangement uses TRBV20-1 and TRBJ2-7, with TRBD2 as a possible D gene (6 bases). This clonotype was obtained from a female donor with ankylosing spondylitis or in good health (not recorded which). The specimen sequenced was blood, either unsorted or a sorted T cell fraction (not recorded which). DNA for the CDR3: TGCAGTGCTAGAGATTGGCGGGAACCTTACGAGCAGTACTTC. Encoded protein: CSARDWREPYEQYF.